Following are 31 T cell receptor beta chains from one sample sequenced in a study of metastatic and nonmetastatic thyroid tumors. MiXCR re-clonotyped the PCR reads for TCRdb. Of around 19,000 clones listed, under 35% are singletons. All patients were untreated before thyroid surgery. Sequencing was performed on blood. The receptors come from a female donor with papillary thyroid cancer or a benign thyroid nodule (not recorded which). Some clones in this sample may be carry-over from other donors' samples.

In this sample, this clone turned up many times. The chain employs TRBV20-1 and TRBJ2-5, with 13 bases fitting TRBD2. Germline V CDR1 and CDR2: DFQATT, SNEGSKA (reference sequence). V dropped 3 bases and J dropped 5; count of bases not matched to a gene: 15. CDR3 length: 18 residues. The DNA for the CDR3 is TGCAGTGCTAGGGGCGTTAAACTAGCGGGAGGGCCCTCGGAGACCCAGTACTTC. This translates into CSARGVKLAGGPSETQYF.

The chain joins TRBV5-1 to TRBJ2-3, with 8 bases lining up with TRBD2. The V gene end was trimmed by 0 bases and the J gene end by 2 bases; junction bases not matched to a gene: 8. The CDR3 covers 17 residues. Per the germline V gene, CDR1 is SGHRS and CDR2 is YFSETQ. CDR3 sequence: CASSLAGTRGSTDTQYF. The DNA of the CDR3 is TGCGCCAGCAGCTTGGCCGGGACTAGGGGTTCCACAGATACGCAGTATTTT.

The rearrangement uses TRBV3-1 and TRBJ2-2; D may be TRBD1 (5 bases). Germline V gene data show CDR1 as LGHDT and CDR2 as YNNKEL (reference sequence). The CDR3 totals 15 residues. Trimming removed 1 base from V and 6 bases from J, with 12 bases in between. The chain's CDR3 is CASSQGRSTAGELFF. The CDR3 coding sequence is TGTGCCAGCAGCCAAGGTAGATCGACAGCCGGGGAGCTGTTTTTT.

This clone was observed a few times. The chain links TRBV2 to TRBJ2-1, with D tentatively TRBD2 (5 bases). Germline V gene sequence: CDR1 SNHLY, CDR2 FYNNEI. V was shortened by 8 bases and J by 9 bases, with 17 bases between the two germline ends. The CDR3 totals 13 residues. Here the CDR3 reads CASLPPGLTEQFF. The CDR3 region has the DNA TGTGCCAGCCTGCCCCCAGGACTTACTGAGCAGTTCTTC.

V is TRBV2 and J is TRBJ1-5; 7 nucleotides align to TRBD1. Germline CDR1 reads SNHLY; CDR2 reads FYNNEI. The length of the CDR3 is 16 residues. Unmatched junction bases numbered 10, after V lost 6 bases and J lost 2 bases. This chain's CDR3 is CASRGTDRTGNQPQHF. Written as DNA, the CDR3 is TGTGCCAGCAGGGGAACGGACAGGACGGGCAATCAGCCCCAGCATTTT.

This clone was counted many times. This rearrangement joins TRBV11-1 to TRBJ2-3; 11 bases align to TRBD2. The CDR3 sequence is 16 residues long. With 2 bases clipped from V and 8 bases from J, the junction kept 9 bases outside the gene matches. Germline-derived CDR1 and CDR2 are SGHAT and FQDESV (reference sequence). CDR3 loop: CASSLLAGGPGATQYF. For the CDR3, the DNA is TGTGCCAGCAGCTTATTAGCGGGGGGGCCCGGGGCTACGCAGTATTTT.

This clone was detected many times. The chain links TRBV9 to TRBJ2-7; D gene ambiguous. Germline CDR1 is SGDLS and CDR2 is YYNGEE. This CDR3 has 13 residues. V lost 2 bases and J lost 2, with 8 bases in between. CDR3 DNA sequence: TGTGCCAGCAGCGTTAGGCGGACCTACGAGCAGTACTTC. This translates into CASSVRRTYEQYF.

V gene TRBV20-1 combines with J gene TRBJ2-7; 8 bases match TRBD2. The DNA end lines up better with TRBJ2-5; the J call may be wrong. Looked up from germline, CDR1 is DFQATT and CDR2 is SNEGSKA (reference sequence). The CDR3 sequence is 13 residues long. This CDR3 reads CSVAGGAGETQYF. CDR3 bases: TGCAGTGTTGCCGGGGGGGCCGGCGAGACCCAGTACTTC.

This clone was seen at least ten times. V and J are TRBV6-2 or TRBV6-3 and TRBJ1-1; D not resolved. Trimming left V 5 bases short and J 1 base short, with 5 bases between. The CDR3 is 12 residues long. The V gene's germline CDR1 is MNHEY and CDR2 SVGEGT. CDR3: CASSTGNTEAFF. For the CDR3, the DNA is TGTGCCAGCAGTACGGGGAACACTGAAGCTTTCTTT.

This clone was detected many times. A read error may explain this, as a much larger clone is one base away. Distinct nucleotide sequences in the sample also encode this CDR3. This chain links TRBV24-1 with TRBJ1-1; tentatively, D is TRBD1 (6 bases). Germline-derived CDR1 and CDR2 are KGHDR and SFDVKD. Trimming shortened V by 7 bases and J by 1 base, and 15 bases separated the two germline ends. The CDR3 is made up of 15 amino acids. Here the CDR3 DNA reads TGTGCCACCAGCGGCGTGGGGGGCAGGAACACTGAAGCTTTCTTT. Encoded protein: CATSGVGGRNTEAFF.

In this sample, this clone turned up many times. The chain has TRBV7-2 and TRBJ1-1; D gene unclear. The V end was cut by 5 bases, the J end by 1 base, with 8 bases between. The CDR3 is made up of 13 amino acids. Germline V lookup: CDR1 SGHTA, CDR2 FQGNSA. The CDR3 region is CASSIQRNTEAFF. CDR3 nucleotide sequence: TGTGCCAGCAGCATACAGAGGAACACTGAAGCTTTCTTT. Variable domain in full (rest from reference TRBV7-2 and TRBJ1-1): GAGVSQSPSNKVTEKGKDVELRCDPISGHTALYWYRQSLGQGLEFLIYFQGNSAPDKSGLPSDRFSAERTGGSVSTLTIQRTQQEDSAVYLCASSIQRNTEAFFGQGTRLTVV.

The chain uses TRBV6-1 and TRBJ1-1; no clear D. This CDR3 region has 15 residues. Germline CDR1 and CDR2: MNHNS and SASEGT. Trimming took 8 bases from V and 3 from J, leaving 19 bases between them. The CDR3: CASRNYIEGYTEAFF. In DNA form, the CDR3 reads TGTGCCAGCCGGAATTATATCGAGGGCTACACTGAAGCTTTCTTT.

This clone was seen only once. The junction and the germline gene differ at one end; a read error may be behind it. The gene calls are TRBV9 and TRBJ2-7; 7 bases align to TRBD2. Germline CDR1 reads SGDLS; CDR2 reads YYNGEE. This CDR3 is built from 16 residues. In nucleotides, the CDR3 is TGTGCCAGCAGCGGACGCGCGGGAGAGGGCCACTACGAGCGGTACTTC. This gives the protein CASSGRAGEGHYERYF. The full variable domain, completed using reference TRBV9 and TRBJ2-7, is DSGVTQTPKHLITATGQRVTLRCSPRSGDLSVYWYQQSLDQGLQFLIQYYNGEERAKGNILERFSAQQFPDLHSELNLSSLELGDSALYFCASSGRAGEGHYERYFGPGTRLTVT.

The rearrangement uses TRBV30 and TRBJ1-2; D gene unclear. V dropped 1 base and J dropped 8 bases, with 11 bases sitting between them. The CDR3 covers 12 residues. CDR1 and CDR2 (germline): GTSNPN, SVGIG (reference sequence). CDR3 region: CAWSASPPGYTF. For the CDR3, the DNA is TGTGCCTGGAGTGCCTCCCCCCCCGGCTACACCTTC.

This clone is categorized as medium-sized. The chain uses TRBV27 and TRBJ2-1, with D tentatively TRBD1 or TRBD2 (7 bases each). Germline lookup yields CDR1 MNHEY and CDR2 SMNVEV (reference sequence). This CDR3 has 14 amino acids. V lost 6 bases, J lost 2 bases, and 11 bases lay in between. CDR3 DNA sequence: TGTGCCAGCAGCAGGGGGGGCCCCTACAATGAGCAGTTCTTC. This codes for CASSRGGPYNEQFF.

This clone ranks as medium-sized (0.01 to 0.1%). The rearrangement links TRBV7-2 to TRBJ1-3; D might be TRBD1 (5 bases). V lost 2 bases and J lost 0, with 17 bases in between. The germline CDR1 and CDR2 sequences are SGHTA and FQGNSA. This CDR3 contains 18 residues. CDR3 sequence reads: CASSLLRWGRNSGNTIYF. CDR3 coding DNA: TGTGCCAGCAGCTTATTAAGGTGGGGCCGAAACTCTGGAAACACCATATATTTT.

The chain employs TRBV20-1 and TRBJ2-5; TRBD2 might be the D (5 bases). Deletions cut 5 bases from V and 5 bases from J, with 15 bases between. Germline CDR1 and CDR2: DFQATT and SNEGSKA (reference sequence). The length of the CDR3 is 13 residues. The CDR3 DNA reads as TGCAGTGCTCTAGGACTCCAAGCGGAGACCCAGTACTTC. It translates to CSALGLQAETQYF.

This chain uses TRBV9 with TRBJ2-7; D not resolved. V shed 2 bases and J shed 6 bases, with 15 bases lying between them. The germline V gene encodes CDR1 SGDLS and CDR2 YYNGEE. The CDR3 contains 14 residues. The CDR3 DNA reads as TGTGCCAGCAGCGTTGAGCCCTTCCTTCCCGAGCAGTACTTC. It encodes CASSVEPFLPEQYF.

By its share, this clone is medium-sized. CDR3 protein: CASSQMESNEQFF. The CDR3 DNA follows: TGCGCCAGCAGCCAAATGGAATCGAATGAGCAGTTCTTC. This sequence joins TRBV4-1 and TRBJ2-1; the D is unclear. The V and J ends lost 2 bases and 7 bases respectively, with 9 bases between them. Looked up from germline, CDR1 is MGHRA and CDR2 is YSYEKL. The CDR3 spans 13 residues.

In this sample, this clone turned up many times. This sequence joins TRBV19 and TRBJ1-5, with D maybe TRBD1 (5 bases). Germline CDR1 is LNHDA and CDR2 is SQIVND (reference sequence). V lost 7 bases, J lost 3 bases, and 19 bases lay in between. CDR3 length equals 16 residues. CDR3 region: CASNPNRGRYNQPQHF. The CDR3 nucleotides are TGTGCCAGTAACCCTAACCGGGGCCGCTACAATCAGCCCCAGCATTTT.

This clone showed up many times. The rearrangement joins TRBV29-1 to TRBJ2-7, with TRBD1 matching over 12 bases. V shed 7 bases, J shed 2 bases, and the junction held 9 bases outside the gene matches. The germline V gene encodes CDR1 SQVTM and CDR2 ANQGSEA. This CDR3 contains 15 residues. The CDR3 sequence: CSAGTGGYLAYEQYF. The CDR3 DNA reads TGCAGCGCGGGGACAGGGGGCTACCTAGCCTACGAGCAGTACTTC.

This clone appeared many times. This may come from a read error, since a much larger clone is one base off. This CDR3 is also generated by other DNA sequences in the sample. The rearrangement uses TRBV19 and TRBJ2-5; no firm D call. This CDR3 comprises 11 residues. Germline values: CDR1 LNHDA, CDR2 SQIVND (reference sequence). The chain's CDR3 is CASSKEETQYF. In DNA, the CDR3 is TGCGCCAGTAGCAAAGAAGAGACCCAGTACTTC.

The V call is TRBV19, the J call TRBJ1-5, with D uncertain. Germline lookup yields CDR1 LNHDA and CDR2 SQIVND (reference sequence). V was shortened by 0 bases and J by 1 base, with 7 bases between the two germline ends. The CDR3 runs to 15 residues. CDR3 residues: CASSIEARSNQPQHF. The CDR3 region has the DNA TGTGCCAGTAGTATAGAAGCCAGAAGCAATCAGCCCCAGCATTTT.

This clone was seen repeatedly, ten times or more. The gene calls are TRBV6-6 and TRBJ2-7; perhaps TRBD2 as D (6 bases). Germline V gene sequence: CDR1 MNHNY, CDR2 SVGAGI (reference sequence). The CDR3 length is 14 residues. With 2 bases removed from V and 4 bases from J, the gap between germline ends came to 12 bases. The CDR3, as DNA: TGTGCCAGCAGTTACGGGGGACTCCAATACGAGCAGTACTTC. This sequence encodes CASSYGGLQYEQYF.

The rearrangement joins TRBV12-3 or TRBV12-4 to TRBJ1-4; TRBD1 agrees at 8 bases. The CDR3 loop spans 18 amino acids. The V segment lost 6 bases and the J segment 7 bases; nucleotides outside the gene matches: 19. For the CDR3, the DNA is TGTGCCAGCAGCTTAACCGGGGCAGGGGGCACTGTCAGTGAAAAACTGTTTTTT. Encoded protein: CASSLTGAGGTVSEKLFF.

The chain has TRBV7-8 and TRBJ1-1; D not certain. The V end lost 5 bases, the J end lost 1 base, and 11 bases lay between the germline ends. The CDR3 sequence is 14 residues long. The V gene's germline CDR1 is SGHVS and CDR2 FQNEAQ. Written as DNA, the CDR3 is TGTGCCAGCAGCCCAGTCGCGGGGAACACTGAAGCTTTCTTT. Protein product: CASSPVAGNTEAFF.

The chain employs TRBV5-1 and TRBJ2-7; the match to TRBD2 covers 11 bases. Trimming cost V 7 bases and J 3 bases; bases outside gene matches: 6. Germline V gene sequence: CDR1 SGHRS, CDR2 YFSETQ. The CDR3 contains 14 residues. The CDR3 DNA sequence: TGCGCCAGCTCAACCCTAGCGGGAGGCTACGAGCAGTACTTC. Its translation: CASSTLAGGYEQYF.

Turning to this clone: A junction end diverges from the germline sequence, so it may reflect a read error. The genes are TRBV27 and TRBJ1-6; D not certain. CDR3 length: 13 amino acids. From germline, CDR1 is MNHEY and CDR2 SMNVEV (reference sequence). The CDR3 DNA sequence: TGTGCCAGCAGTTTACAGGCAATTTCACCCCCCCACTTT. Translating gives CASSLQAISPPHF.

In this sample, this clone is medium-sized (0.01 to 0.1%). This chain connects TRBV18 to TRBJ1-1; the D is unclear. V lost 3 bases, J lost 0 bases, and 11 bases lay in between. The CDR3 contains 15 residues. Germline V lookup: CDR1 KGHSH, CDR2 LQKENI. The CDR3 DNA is TGTGCCAGCTCACCCCCGGAGGGATTGAACACTGAAGCTTTCTTT. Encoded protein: CASSPPEGLNTEAFF. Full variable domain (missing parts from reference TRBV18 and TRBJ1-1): NAGVMQNPRHLVRRRGQEARLRCSPMKGHSHVYWYRQLPEEGLKFMVYLQKENIIDESGMPKERFSAEFPKEGPSILRIQQVVRGDSAAYFCASSPPEGLNTEAFFGQGTRLTVV.

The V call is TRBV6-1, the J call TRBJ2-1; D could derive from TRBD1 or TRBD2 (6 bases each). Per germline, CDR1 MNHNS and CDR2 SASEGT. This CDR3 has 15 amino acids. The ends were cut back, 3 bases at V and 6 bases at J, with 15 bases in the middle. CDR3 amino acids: CASSDQMGGFNEQFF. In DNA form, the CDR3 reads TGTGCCAGCAGTGATCAGATGGGGGGCTTCAATGAGCAGTTCTTC.

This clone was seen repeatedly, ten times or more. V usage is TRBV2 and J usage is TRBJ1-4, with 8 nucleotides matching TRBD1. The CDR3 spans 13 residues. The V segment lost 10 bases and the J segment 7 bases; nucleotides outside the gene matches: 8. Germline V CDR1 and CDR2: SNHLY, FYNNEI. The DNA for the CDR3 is TGTGCCATTCGTTGGACAGGGCCTGAAAAACTGTTTTTT. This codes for CAIRWTGPEKLFF.